One sample yielded the 9 T cell receptor beta chains listed below, sequenced in a study of T cells in women clearing cervical HPV infection. Data came from immunoSEQ multiplex PCR; TCRdb stores just in-frame clones and leaves some out. The repertoire table contains over 45,000 clones. The sequencing input was blood buffy coat. The receptor source for this set is a woman aged 18-69 years with a cervical HPV16 infection that either progressed to CIN3+ or cleared (not recorded which).

Note on this clone: The read comes to an end 3 residues before the CDR3 does, leaving the germline J gene to fill in the end. V gene TRBV7-6 combines with J gene TRBJ1-5; 9 nucleotides agree with TRBD1. The junction had 6 bases not matched to a gene; V was cut back by 3 bases and J by 3 bases. CDR3 size: 16 residues. Germline lookup yields CDR1 SGHVS and CDR2 FNYEAQ. The DNA read from the CDR3 is TGTGCCAGCAGCTTGGGGACAGGGCCCATCAATCAGCCC. Translating it yields CASSLGTGPINQP. The complete CDR3 sequence is CASSLGTGPINQPQHF.

Regarding this clone: Read coverage stops 3 residues before the CDR3 terminus; the germline J gene supplies the remainder. This chain joins TRBV2 and TRBJ1-2; D call uncertain. Germline V gene sequence: CDR1 SNHLY, CDR2 FYNNEI. This CDR3 comprises 14 residues. Trimming removed 3 bases at V and 4 bases at J, with 12 bases between. The DNA read from the CDR3 is TGTGCCAGCAGTGATCCTCCCTCTAGCTATGGC. It specifies CASSDPPSSYG. The complete CDR3 protein is CASSDPPSSYGYTF.

For this clone: The CDR3 extends 3 residues past the end of the read, so its final part is completed from the germline J gene. The chain uses TRBV14 and TRBJ2-1; D remains ambiguous. Deletions cut 4 bases from V and 6 bases from J, with 10 bases between. The germline V gene encodes CDR1 SGHDN and CDR2 FVKESK. The CDR3 totals 13 residues. CDR3 DNA (partial): TGTGCCAGCAGCCCCTCGGTCGGCAATGAG. This sequence encodes CASSPSVGNE. The complete CDR3 sequence is CASSPSVGNEQFF.

In regard to this clone: The read comes to an end 3 residues before the CDR3 does, leaving the germline J gene to fill in the end. This chain joins TRBV27 and TRBJ1-6, with a possible D match to TRBD1 (5 bases). There are 19 residues in the CDR3. Germline V lookup: CDR1 MNHEY, CDR2 SMNVEV (reference sequence). The CDR3 spells CASSLSYWGAQGSLQPLHF. Partial CDR3 DNA: TGTGCCAGCAGTTTATCGTATTGGGGCGCTCAGGGATCTCTCCAGCCC.

As for this clone: The read ends 3 residues shy of where the CDR3 ends; the end is completed using the germline J gene. The chain employs TRBV4-2 and TRBJ2-3; 12 nucleotides match TRBD2. Germline-derived CDR1 and CDR2 are LGHNA and YNFKEQ. J lost 2 bases, V lost 3 bases, and 3 bases had no gene match. The CDR3 contains 16 residues. The CDR3 loop reads CASSQTSGGTTDTQYF. The DNA read from the CDR3 is TGTGCCAGCAGCCAGACTAGCGGGGGAACCACAGATACG.

As to this clone: The sequence runs out 3 residues before the end of the CDR3; the remainder is reconstructed from the germline J gene. The chain employs TRBV11-2 and TRBJ2-1; maybe TRBD1 (5 bases). V lost 5 bases to trimming and J lost 4 bases, with 15 bases between them. Germline CDR1 and CDR2: SGHAT and FQNNGV. The CDR3 has 15 amino acids. Incomplete CDR3 DNA: TGTGCCAGCAGCCTAAGTAGTGGGGCGTACAATGAG. Protein sequence: CASSLSSGAYNE. The whole CDR3 is CASSLSSGAYNEQFF.

CDR3 bases read: TGCGCCAGCAGCCTGGGGACAGGCGTTTCACCC. This gives the protein CASSLGTGVSP. The whole CDR3 protein is CASSLGTGVSPLHF. This sequence joins TRBV5-1 and TRBJ1-6; 8 bases map to TRBD1. The read comes to an end 3 residues before the CDR3 does, leaving the germline J gene to fill in the end. V shed 4 bases and J 9 bases; nucleotides not matched to a gene: 6. CDR1 is SGHRS, CDR2 YFSETQ, per germline. The CDR3 has 14 residues.

Notes on this clone: The read ends 3 residues shy of where the CDR3 ends; the end is completed using the germline J gene. The chain carries TRBV13 and TRBJ2-5, with D possibly being TRBD2 (6 bases). V gave up 5 bases and J gave up 7 bases, with 20 bases separating them. The CDR3 has 15 residues. Germline CDR1 and CDR2: PRHDT and FYEKMQ (reference sequence). The CDR3 protein is CASSPSEWGDPTQYF. The sequenced CDR3 bases are TGTGCCAGCAGCCCCAGCGAGTGGGGGGACCCGACC. Based on the CDR3 plus reference TRBV13 and TRBJ2-5, the full variable domain is AAGVIQSPRHLIKEKRETATLKCYPIPRHDTVYWYQQGPGQDPQFLISFYEKMQSDKGSIPDRFSAQQFSDYHSELNMSSLELGDSALYFCASSPSEWGDPTQYFGPGTRLLVL.

Notes on this clone: The observed sequence ends 3 residues before the CDR3 terminus, with the missing tail filled in from the germline J gene. The chain recombines TRBV23-1 with TRBJ2-5; a weak D match, TRBD2 (5 bases). TRBV23-1 is reported as an ORF; its role is uncertain. Trimming took 0 bases from V and 1 from J, leaving 9 bases between them. This CDR3 is 15 amino acids long. CDR3: CASSQSPGVQETQYF. CDR3 bases read: TGCGCCAGCAGTCAATCGCCCGGGGTCCAAGAGACC.